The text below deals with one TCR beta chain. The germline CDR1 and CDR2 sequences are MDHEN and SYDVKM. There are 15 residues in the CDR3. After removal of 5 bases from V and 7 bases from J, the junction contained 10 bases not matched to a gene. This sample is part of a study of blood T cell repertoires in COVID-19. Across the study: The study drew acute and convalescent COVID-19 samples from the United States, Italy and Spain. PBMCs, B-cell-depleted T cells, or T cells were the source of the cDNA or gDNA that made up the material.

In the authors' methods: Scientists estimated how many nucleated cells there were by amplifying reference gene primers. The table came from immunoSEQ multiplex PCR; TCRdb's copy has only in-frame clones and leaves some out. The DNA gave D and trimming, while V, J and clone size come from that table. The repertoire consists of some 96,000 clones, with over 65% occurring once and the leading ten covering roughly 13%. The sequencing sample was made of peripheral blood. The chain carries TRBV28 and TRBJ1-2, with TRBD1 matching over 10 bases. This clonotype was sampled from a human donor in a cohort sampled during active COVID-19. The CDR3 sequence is CASSLIAGTGVGYTF. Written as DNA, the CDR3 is TGTGCCAGCAGTCTCATAGCAGGGACAGGGGTTGGCTACACCTTC.